The 5 T cell receptor beta chains below all came from one sample that was sequenced in a study of blood T cell repertoires in COVID-19 (dated by TCRdb to about 2020). Library preparation was by the immunoSEQ multiplex PCR assay. In its TCRdb copy, this immuneACCESS table keeps in-frame sequences only and misses some clones. Where compared with another copy, unresolved V genes explain less than half of these, and the others have no known cause. The sample includes about 83,000 clones, with around 87% observed a single time. The ten largest clones add up to around 3% of the sample. The material sequenced was peripheral blood. All receptors come from a woman in her 50s with active or convalescent COVID-19.

The V call is TRBV23-1, the J call TRBJ2-4; maybe TRBD1 (6 bases). TRBV23-1 is an open reading frame, and its role is uncertain. The V and J ends lost 0 bases and 8 bases respectively, with 20 bases between them. The CDR3 is 17 residues long. Written as DNA, the CDR3 is TGCGCCAGCAGTCAATCCCCCCTACAGGGTGGATTGGACATTCAGTACTTC. This gives the protein CASSQSPLQGGLDIQYF.

The chain employs TRBV5-5 and TRBJ1-2; a weak D match, TRBD1 (6 bases). The CDR3 is 17 residues long. Deletions cut 0 bases from V and 2 bases from J, with 17 bases between. Germline assignment: CDR1 SGHKS and CDR2 YYEKEE (reference sequence). The DNA for the CDR3 is TGTGCCAGCAGCTTGGCCACGGGGGGGCATACCAACTATGGCTACACCTTC. Its translation is CASSLATGGHTNYGYTF.

In its sample, this clone was seen once. The chain carries TRBV9 and TRBJ2-7, with TRBD2 matching over 13 bases. Germline values: CDR1 SGDLS, CDR2 YYNGEE. After removal of 0 bases from V and 5 bases from J, the junction contained 8 bases not matched to a gene. The CDR3 is 17 amino acids. CDR3 residues: CASSVGLAGGRENEQYF. The CDR3, as DNA: TGTGCCAGCAGCGTAGGACTAGCGGGGGGCAGGGAAAACGAGCAGTACTTC. Supplemented by reference TRBV9 and TRBJ2-7, the full variable domain reads DSGVTQTPKHLITATGQRVTLRCSPRSGDLSVYWYQQSLDQGLQFLIQYYNGEERAKGNILERFSAQQFPDLHSELNLSSLELGDSALYFCASSVGLAGGRENEQYFGPGTRLTVT.

This chain links TRBV5-1 with TRBJ1-6; the D gene is possibly TRBD1 (5 bases). CDR3 length: 14 amino acids. V was trimmed by 4 bases and J by 7 bases, leaving 12 bases between them. Germline CDR1 and CDR2: SGHRS and YFSETQ. This chain's CDR3 is CASSGEGWNSPLHF. The CDR3 coding sequence is TGCGCCAGCAGCGGGGAGGGGTGGAATTCACCCCTCCACTTT.

This clone has just a few counts. This sequence joins TRBV30 and TRBJ1-2; TRBD1 aligns across 9 bases. The CDR3 totals 13 residues. Germline assignment: CDR1 GTSNPN and CDR2 SVGIG (reference sequence). The V gene end was trimmed by 5 bases and the J gene end by 2 bases; junction bases not matched to a gene: 3. The chain's CDR3 is CAWDGQGNYGYTF. The CDR3 DNA follows: TGTGCCTGGGACGGACAGGGGAACTATGGCTACACCTTC.